This section outlines one T cell receptor beta chain sequence together with its context. The data originate from a study of cytomegalovirus exposure and HLA in healthy donors. PCR primers comprised 60 Vbeta and 13 Jbeta primers. The method was immunoSEQ multiplex PCR; TCRdb's version includes in-frame clones alone and lacks a portion of them. The top ten clones hold about 1% of a sample with some 110,000 clones, roughly 81% of them seen once. The CDR3 has 12 residues. CDR1 is SQVTM and CDR2 is ANQGSEA in the germline V gene. The chain joins TRBV29-1 to TRBJ2-5, with 7 bases that match TRBD1. With the DNA end fitting TRBJ2-7 better, the J assignment may be wrong. The sequencing input was PBMCs. The receptor's source is a woman in her thirties in good health and CMV-seronegative. CDR3 loop: CSVRTGSYEQYF. CDR3 DNA sequence: TGCAGCGTAAGGACAGGCTCCTACGAGCAGTACTTC.